These 24 T cell receptor beta chains originate from one sample sequenced in a study of blood T cell repertoires in COVID-19. Produced via immunoSEQ multiplex PCR; TCRdb's table is partial and in-frame only. The top ten hold 0.6% of the sample, which has around 470,000 clones, about 92% seen once. Sequences were obtained from PBMCs or T cells enriched from blood (not recorded which). All receptors come from a man aged 18 to 35 who had recovered from COVID-19.

The V gene is TRBV14, the J gene TRBJ1-5, with D unresolved. The CDR3 extends over 16 amino acids. Deletions cut 0 bases from V and 3 bases from J, with 12 bases between. Germline V CDR1 and CDR2: SGHDN, FVKESK. As DNA, the CDR3 is TGTGCCAGCAGCCAAGAAATTGTTAGACTCAATCAGCCCCAGCATTTT. Translation gives CASSQEIVRLNQPQHF.

This clone appeared once. The V and J genes are TRBV25-1 and TRBJ1-5; 8 bases agree with TRBD1. Trimming at V came to 6 bases and at J to 7 bases, leaving 8 bases not matched to a gene. The CDR3 is made up of 14 amino acids. The V gene's germline CDR1 is MGHDK and CDR2 SYGVNS. CDR3 in DNA: TGTGCCAGCAGCCAGACAGGGGAACGACAGCCCCAGCATTTT. As protein: CASSQTGERQPQHF.

This chain connects TRBV3-1 (or the pseudogene TRBV3-2) to TRBJ2-3; tentatively, D is TRBD2 (5 bases). Trimming left V 1 base short and J 4 bases short, with 15 bases between. Germline V gives CDR1 LGHDT, CDR2 YNNKEL (reference sequence). The CDR3 length is 16 residues. The CDR3 region is CASSQGRLFLPDTQYF. The CDR3 DNA is TGTGCCAGCAGCCAAGGGAGGTTGTTTCTCCCAGATACGCAGTATTTT.

V gene TRBV11-2 combines with J gene TRBJ2-7; the match to TRBD2 covers 9 bases. V trimming: 5 bases; J trimming: 3 bases; junction bases outside the gene matches: 5. The V gene's germline CDR1 is SGHAT and CDR2 FQNNGV. There are 14 residues in the CDR3. The CDR3 DNA reads as TGTGCCAGCAGCGGCTCGCGGGAGGGCTACGAGCAGTACTTC. Amino acid sequence: CASSGSREGYEQYF.

About this clone itself: This CDR3 is also generated by other DNA sequences in the sample. The rearrangement joins TRBV7-3 to TRBJ2-1; no reliable D call. CDR1 SGHTA and CDR2 FQGTGA come from the germline V gene. The V end lost 3 bases, the J end lost 1 base, and 4 bases lay between the germline ends. The CDR3 totals 13 residues. CDR3 nucleotides: TGTGCCAGCAGCTTCTCGTCCTACAATGAGCAGTTCTTC. It yields the protein CASSFSSYNEQFF. The full variable domain, with the rest looked up from reference TRBV7-3 and TRBJ2-1, is GAGVSQTPSNKVTEKGKYVELRCDPISGHTALYWYRQSLGQGPEFLIYFQGTGAADDSGLPNDRFFAVRPEGSVSTLKIQRTERGDSAVYLCASSFSSYNEQFFGPGTRLTVL.

This chain connects TRBV9 to TRBJ2-5, with 10 bases identical to TRBD1. This CDR3 is 19 amino acids long. V gave up 0 bases and J gave up 2 bases; unmatched junction bases: 13. The germline V gene has CDR1 SGDLS and CDR2 YYNGEE. Here the CDR3 DNA reads TGTGCCAGCAGCGTAGCCCCGCCGGGACAGGGGACAGCACAAGAGACCCAGTACTTC. Amino acids: CASSVAPPGQGTAQETQYF.

This clone occurred once. V is TRBV5-1 and J is TRBJ2-1; D is possibly TRBD2 (5 bases). Per germline, CDR1 SGHRS and CDR2 YFSETQ. V lost 4 bases to trimming and J lost 4 bases, with 12 bases between them. This CDR3 is 14 amino acids long. The CDR3 here is CASSDDGGYNEQFF. In nucleotides, the CDR3 is TGCGCCAGCAGCGACGATGGCGGGTACAATGAGCAGTTCTTC.

This chain links TRBV29-1 with TRBJ1-1; TRBD1 matches at 9 bases. Germline loops: CDR1 SQVTM, CDR2 ANQGSEA. The CDR3 is 14 residues long. The V gene end was trimmed by 6 bases and the J gene end by 5 bases; junction bases not matched to a gene: 10. The CDR3 spells CSVMYRGRRTEAFF. CDR3 bases: TGCAGCGTAATGTACAGGGGGCGACGGACTGAAGCTTTCTTT.

This chain uses TRBV3-1 (or the pseudogene TRBV3-2) with TRBJ1-4; D uncertain. The germline gives CDR1 LGHDT, CDR2 YNNKEL (reference sequence). The CDR3 loop spans 13 amino acids. The V and J ends lost 1 base and 4 bases respectively, with 4 bases between them. Written as DNA, the CDR3 is TGTGCCAGCAGCCAAGTTCGTAATGAAAAACTGTTTTTT. Translating gives CASSQVRNEKLFF.

The rearrangement uses TRBV7-2 and TRBJ2-1; 8 bases map to TRBD2. J was trimmed by 4 bases and V by 8 bases; bases with no gene match: 10. Germline CDR1 and CDR2: SGHTA and FQGNSA. CDR3 length: 15 residues. The CDR3 loop reads CASRVSGIWYNEQFF. The CDR3 bases are TGTGCCAGCCGCGTTAGCGGGATTTGGTACAATGAGCAGTTCTTC.

The V call is TRBV3-1 (or the pseudogene TRBV3-2), the J call TRBJ1-6; 9 bases map to TRBD1. With 5 bases clipped from V and 10 bases from J, the junction kept 12 bases outside the gene matches. This CDR3 comprises 16 residues. Germline values: CDR1 LGHDT, CDR2 YNNKEL (reference sequence). This CDR3 reads CASSKYRDRVQSPLHF. CDR3 coding DNA: TGTGCCAGCAGCAAGTACCGGGACAGGGTCCAATCACCCCTCCACTTT.

This chain links TRBV7-3 with TRBJ1-2; 10 nucleotides agree with TRBD1. Germline V lookup: CDR1 SGHTA, CDR2 FQGTGA. V was pared by 5 bases and J by 4 bases, with 7 bases of the junction left unmatched. CDR3 size: 15 residues. CDR3 sequence: CASSRDRGSGYGYTF. The CDR3 region has the DNA TGTGCCAGCAGCCGGGACAGGGGTAGTGGCTATGGCTACACCTTC. The variable domain in full, completed from reference TRBV7-3 and TRBJ1-2, reads GAGVSQTPSNKVTEKGKYVELRCDPISGHTALYWYRQSLGQGPEFLIYFQGTGAADDSGLPNDRFFAVRPEGSVSTLKIQRTERGDSAVYLCASSRDRGSGYGYTFGSGTRLTVV.

The CDR3 DNA reads TGTGCCAGTAGCCGTCAGGGGACCACTGAAGCTTTCTTT. Translating gives CASSRQGTTEAFF. The rearrangement joins TRBV19 to TRBJ1-1, with D maybe TRBD1 (6 bases). V lost 6 bases, J lost 4 bases, and 12 bases lay in between. The CDR3 is 13 residues long. Germline assignment: CDR1 LNHDA and CDR2 SQIVND (reference sequence).

CDR3 DNA: TGTGCCAGTAGTATAGATCCCCTTCGTTCGGGGGTTTTACTGGCGGGGGTAGGTACCGGGGAGCTGTTTTTT. This translates into CASSIDPLRSGVLLAGVGTGELFF. The chain employs TRBV19 and TRBJ2-2; 7 nucleotides match TRBD2. The CDR3 has 24 amino acids. The germline V gene has CDR1 LNHDA and CDR2 SQIVND (reference sequence). With 0 bases clipped from V and 5 bases from J, the junction kept 30 bases outside the gene matches.

The V gene is TRBV19, the J gene TRBJ2-2; the match to TRBD2 covers 10 bases. This CDR3 comprises 15 residues. V shed 2 bases and J 6 bases; nucleotides not matched to a gene: 3. Germline-derived CDR1 and CDR2 are LNHDA and SQIVND (reference sequence). The CDR3 here is CASSIPGLASGELFF. CDR3 bases: TGTGCCAGTAGTATACCGGGACTAGCGTCCGGGGAGCTGTTTTTT.

The rearrangement uses TRBV10-2 and TRBJ2-7; TRBD2 aligns across 9 bases. The germline V gene encodes CDR1 WSHSY and CDR2 SAAADI. V shed 7 bases and J 5 bases; nucleotides not matched to a gene: 9. This CDR3 is 14 amino acids long. CDR3 in DNA: TGCGCCAGCATCCCCGCGGGAGGGCTTCACGAGCAGTACTTC. It is translated as CASIPAGGLHEQYF.

Here the CDR3 reads CASSFIQGAAYNEQFF. The DNA of the CDR3 is TGTGCCAGCAGCTTTATTCAGGGGGCCGCTTACAATGAGCAGTTCTTC. The V call is TRBV11-2, the J call TRBJ2-1; 8 nucleotides agree with TRBD1. The CDR3 length is 16 residues. With V trimmed by 3 bases and J by 4 bases, 8 bases remained unmatched. Germline CDR1 and CDR2: SGHAT and FQNNGV.

The CDR3 DNA is TGTGCCAGCAGCCAAGAAGGGGCAGGGTTCACTGAAGCTTTCTTT. This encodes CASSQEGAGFTEAFF. V usage is TRBV3-1 (or the pseudogene TRBV3-2) and J usage is TRBJ1-1; D is possibly TRBD1 (5 bases). V lost 0 bases and J lost 4, with 12 bases in between. The germline V gene has CDR1 LGHDT and CDR2 YNNKEL (reference sequence). The CDR3 contains 15 residues.

This clone has a single count. This rearrangement joins TRBV6-5 to TRBJ1-4; perhaps TRBD1 as D (6 bases). Between the trimmed V and J ends, which lost 6 bases and 5 bases, there was a span of 13 bases. The CDR3 loop spans 14 amino acids. Germline V gene lookup returns CDR1 MNHEY and CDR2 SVGAGI. CDR3 loop: CASSSGGRNEKLFF. Written as DNA, the CDR3 is TGTGCCAGCAGCTCTGGGGGCAGAAATGAAAAACTGTTTTTT.

V usage is TRBV9 and J usage is TRBJ2-2, with TRBD2 as a possible D gene (6 bases). This CDR3 region has 15 residues. The V gene lost 3 bases and the J gene lost 0 bases, with 9 bases spanning the gap. Per germline, CDR1 SGDLS and CDR2 YYNGEE. Written as DNA, the CDR3 is TGTGCCAGCAGCGCGTCGGGGGCGAACACCGGGGAGCTGTTTTTT. Amino acid sequence: CASSASGANTGELFF.

CDR3 bases: TGTGCCAGCAGTACTTCTAACTATGGCTACACCTTC. It encodes CASSTSNYGYTF. The chain has TRBV28 and TRBJ1-2; D call uncertain. Germline lookup yields CDR1 MDHEN and CDR2 SYDVKM. V was shortened by 5 bases and J by 0 bases, with 4 bases between the two germline ends. The CDR3 sequence is 12 residues long.

The chain combines TRBV9 with TRBJ1-1, with D hard to call. V was shortened by 0 bases and J by 2 bases, with 8 bases between the two germline ends. Germline V gene sequence: CDR1 SGDLS, CDR2 YYNGEE. There are 14 residues in the CDR3. CDR3 bases: TGTGCCAGCAGCGTAGTTTCGGGTAACACTGAAGCTTTCTTT. This gives the protein CASSVVSGNTEAFF.

The chain links TRBV28 to TRBJ1-1; D is possibly TRBD1 (6 bases). Trimming removed 3 bases from V and 2 bases from J, with 10 bases in between. Germline V gene sequence: CDR1 MDHEN, CDR2 SYDVKM. This CDR3 is built from 14 residues. The CDR3 DNA reads as TGTGCCAGCAGTTTTGCAGGGGTCAACACTGAAGCTTTCTTT. Encoded protein: CASSFAGVNTEAFF.

The genes are TRBV9 and TRBJ1-1, with 9 nucleotides matching TRBD1. The length of the CDR3 is 14 residues. The germline gives CDR1 SGDLS, CDR2 YYNGEE. V dropped 3 bases and J dropped 4; count of bases not matched to a gene: 4. The CDR3 nucleotides are TGTGCCAGCAGCGGCGGACAGGGGTTCACTGAAGCTTTCTTT. Amino acid sequence: CASSGGQGFTEAFF.